One sample yielded the 26 T cell receptor beta chains listed below, sequenced in a study of early T cells in non-severe SARS-CoV-2 infection (dated by TCRdb to about 2021). Library preparation was by 5' RACE. Sequencing was carried out with a NextSeq 500. TCRdb redid the processing of the public reads, applying fastp at Q25 and MiXCR, and retained in-frame beta chains. All rows with the same CDR3 protein become a single entry with the most common DNA and genes. The sample table records over 60,000 distinct CDR3 sequences; around 13% of these occur just once. The ten most abundant clones make up roughly 4.2% of the sample. Sequencing used whole blood. These receptors were obtained from an adult who was a healthcare worker with PCR-confirmed SARS-CoV-2 infection or an uninfected control (not recorded which).

The table lists this clonotype with a few counts. The chain's CDR3 is CSVRDGTYEQYF. DNA for the CDR3: TGCAGCGTGAGGGACGGTACCTACGAGCAGTACTTC. V is TRBV29-1 and J is TRBJ2-7; D is tentatively TRBD1 or TRBD2 (5 bases each). Per germline, CDR1 SQVTM and CDR2 ANQGSEA. This CDR3 region has 12 residues. V was cut by 6 bases and J by 2 bases, with 11 bases left in between.

This chain joins TRBV14 and TRBJ2-5, with D tentatively TRBD1 (6 bases). The CDR3 contains 15 residues. The germline CDR1 and CDR2 sequences are SGHDN and FVKESK. Trimming removed 0 bases from V and 3 bases from J, with 11 bases in between. CDR3 in DNA: TGTGCCAGCAGCCAAGAGGGCAGGGGAGAAGAGACCCAGTACTTC. This gives the protein CASSQEGRGEETQYF.

This clonotype was seen many times. This chain links TRBV5-1 with TRBJ2-2, with D tentatively TRBD1 (6 bases). Germline-derived CDR1 and CDR2 are SGHRS and YFSETQ. The CDR3 totals 16 residues. V was shortened by 1 base and J by 1 base, with 11 bases between the two germline ends. CDR3 region: CASSLTGRGNTGELFF. CDR3 in DNA: TGCGCCAGCAGCTTGACAGGGAGAGGGAACACCGGGGAGCTGTTTTTT.

In DNA form, the CDR3 reads TGTGCCAGCAGCGCCGGGACAGGGGTCGGGGCCAACGTCCTGACTTTC. Translation gives CASSAGTGVGANVLTF. This chain uses TRBV2 with TRBJ2-6; 10 bases map to TRBD1. The CDR3 spans 16 residues. Germline V lookup: CDR1 SNHLY, CDR2 FYNNEI. V lost 6 bases, J lost 4 bases, and 6 bases stayed unmatched.

CDR3 amino acids: CASSYTNTDTQYF. The CDR3 DNA reads as TGTGCCAGCAGTTACACCAACACAGATACGCAGTATTTT. The chain employs TRBV27 and TRBJ2-3; D is unclear. The V end was cut by 4 bases, the J end by 2 bases, with 7 bases between. Germline V gene data show CDR1 as MNHEY and CDR2 as SMNVEV (reference sequence). The CDR3 covers 13 residues.

This clonotype has only a few counts. The chain employs TRBV6-1 and TRBJ2-6; 11 bases map to TRBD2. V dropped 6 bases and J dropped 3; count of bases not matched to a gene: 1. The V gene's germline CDR1 is MNHNS and CDR2 SASEGT. CDR3 length: 15 residues. The chain's CDR3 is CASRTSGDGANVLTF. The CDR3 nucleotides are TGTGCCAGCAGGACTAGCGGGGATGGGGCCAACGTCCTGACTTTC.

This clonotype was seen a few times. The V and J genes are TRBV20-1 and TRBJ2-7, with 8 nucleotides matching TRBD1. The V segment lost 5 bases and the J segment 2 bases; nucleotides outside the gene matches: 11. CDR1 is DFQATT and CDR2 is SNEGSKA in the germline V gene (reference sequence). The CDR3 runs to 15 residues. CDR3 in DNA: TGCAGTGCTCTTCTCCGGGACAGGCCCCCCTACGAGCAGTACTTC. This translates into CSALLRDRPPYEQYF.

This clonotype has a count of ten or more. V gene TRBV2 combines with J gene TRBJ2-6; D is ambiguous. CDR3 size: 15 residues. From germline, CDR1 is SNHLY and CDR2 FYNNEI. V lost 5 bases, J lost 0 bases, and 8 bases lay in between. The CDR3 nucleotides read TGTGCCAGCAGTCCTCTGACCTCTGGGGCCAACGTCCTGACTTTC. Amino acids: CASSPLTSGANVLTF.

Ten or more counts support this clonotype. This chain connects TRBV19 to TRBJ1-5; 7 bases align to TRBD1. Losses at the gene ends were 4 bases for V and 5 bases for J; bases not matched to a gene: 5. The CDR3 is made up of 14 amino acids. Germline lookup yields CDR1 LNHDA and CDR2 SQIVND (reference sequence). The DNA for the CDR3 is TGTGCCAGTAGTACGCAGACAGGGTATCAGCCCCAGCATTTT. Translated, it gives CASSTQTGYQPQHF.

This clonotype was detected only a few times. The genes are TRBV12-3 or TRBV12-4 and TRBJ1-1; D gene unclear. The CDR3 runs 14 residues. V was shortened by 2 bases and J by 5 bases, with 12 bases between the two germline ends. CDR3 region: CASSLLGGGTEAFF. The CDR3 DNA is TGTGCCAGCAGTTTATTGGGCGGAGGGACTGAAGCTTTCTTT.

This clonotype was detected a few times. The J gene is TRBJ2-5, the V gene TRBV2, with D possibly being TRBD2 (6 bases). The CDR3 sequence is 16 residues long. V was pared by 10 bases and J by 2 bases, with 23 bases between. CDR1 and CDR2 from the germline V gene are SNHLY and FYNNEI. In DNA, the CDR3 is TGTGCCAACAAACACCTTGGAGCGGGCCCTCAAGAGACCCAGTACTTC. It yields the protein CANKHLGAGPQETQYF.

This clonotype was seen a few times. V is TRBV29-1 and J is TRBJ1-2, with D unclear. Between the trimmed V and J ends, which lost 4 bases and 7 bases, there was a span of 10 bases. The CDR3 runs 11 residues. Germline CDR1 SQVTM, CDR2 ANQGSEA. This chain's CDR3 is CSVVETVGYTF. In DNA, the CDR3 is TGCAGCGTTGTGGAGACCGTTGGCTACACCTTC.

The rearrangement uses TRBV9 and TRBJ2-1; D gene uncertain. The CDR3 length is 13 residues. Germline V gene sequence: CDR1 SGDLS, CDR2 YYNGEE. V gave up 3 bases and J gave up 7 bases, with 11 bases separating them. In nucleotides, the CDR3 is TGTGCCAGCAGCGGCCTGGAAGATAATGAGCAGTTCTTC. Its protein is CASSGLEDNEQFF.

This clonotype was observed many times. The CDR3 DNA reads TGCGCCAGCAGCTTGGAGGGGCTTGGCGGGGGCGGCACTAATGAAAAACTGTTTTTT. It specifies CASSLEGLGGGGTNEKLFF. The chain combines TRBV5-1 with TRBJ1-4; D possibly corresponds to TRBD1 (6 bases). This CDR3 is 19 amino acids long. Per germline, CDR1 SGHRS and CDR2 YFSETQ. The V end was cut by 0 bases, the J end by 2 bases, with 20 bases between.

The chain couples TRBV3-1 to TRBJ2-7; no definite D call. This CDR3 spans 14 amino acids. V was trimmed by 1 base and J by 4 bases, leaving 11 bases between them. The germline V gene has CDR1 LGHDT and CDR2 YNNKEL (reference sequence). CDR3 sequence reads: CASSQGPEIYEQYF. The CDR3 DNA reads as TGTGCCAGCAGCCAAGGTCCAGAAATATACGAGCAGTACTTC.

This clonotype was detected only a few times. The J gene is TRBJ1-1, the V gene TRBV19; D unresolved. Germline-derived CDR1 and CDR2 are LNHDA and SQIVND (reference sequence). The V end was cut by 0 bases, the J end by 0 bases, with 14 bases between. This CDR3 has 17 residues. The chain's CDR3 is CASSIDRAEIMNTEAFF. CDR3 nucleotides: TGTGCCAGTAGTATAGATCGGGCGGAGATCATGAACACTGAAGCTTTCTTT.

The chain carries TRBV4-3 and TRBJ2-1; D remains ambiguous. Germline loops: CDR1 LGHNA, CDR2 YSLEER. V lost 0 bases, J lost 4 bases, and 10 bases lay in between. The length of the CDR3 is 15 residues. CDR3 in amino acids: CASSQDASTYNEQFF. CDR3 bases: TGCGCCAGCAGCCAAGATGCTAGTACGTACAATGAGCAGTTCTTC.

The chain employs TRBV5-6 and TRBJ1-2; weak D call: TRBD1 (6 bases). This CDR3 contains 14 residues. The V gene's germline CDR1 is SGHDT and CDR2 YYEEEE. Trimming took off 0 bases at V and 5 bases at J, with 11 bases between the two ends. CDR3 residues: CASSLGGQEYGYTF. The DNA for the CDR3 is TGTGCCAGCAGCTTGGGGGGGCAAGAATATGGCTACACCTTC.

The chain is built from TRBV11-2 and TRBJ2-2; possible D gene TRBD1, 6 bases. The V end was cut by 1 base, the J end by 3 bases, with 9 bases between. CDR1 is SGHAT, CDR2 FQNNGV, per germline. This CDR3 is 15 amino acids long. CDR3 sequence reads: CASSLGTGYTGELFF. CDR3 DNA sequence: TGTGCCAGCAGCTTAGGTACAGGGTACACCGGGGAGCTGTTTTTT.

The rearrangement uses TRBV4-3 and TRBJ2-7; D may be TRBD1 (5 bases). The V gene lost 1 base and the J gene lost 2 bases, with 9 bases spanning the gap. Germline V gene data show CDR1 as LGHNA and CDR2 as YSLEER. The CDR3 length is 14 residues. The CDR3 bases are TGCGCCAGCAGCCAAGGCCTAGGGGCCTACGAGCAGTACTTC. This codes for CASSQGLGAYEQYF.

Only a few counts were recorded for this clonotype. J is TRBJ1-1 and V is TRBV11-2; no definite D call. From germline, CDR1 is SGHAT and CDR2 FQNNGV. This CDR3 is 11 amino acids long. Trimming left V 5 bases short and J 3 bases short, with 4 bases between. CDR3 region: CASSPHTEAFF. The CDR3 DNA is TGTGCCAGCAGCCCTCACACTGAAGCTTTCTTT.

This clonotype has a count of ten or more. The gene calls are TRBV19 and TRBJ2-3; 10 bases are a match to TRBD2. The V gene's germline CDR1 is LNHDA and CDR2 SQIVND (reference sequence). The CDR3 is made up of 15 amino acids. The J segment lost 3 bases and the V segment lost 1 base, leaving 1 base of the junction unmatched. The CDR3 reads CASSIVAGGTDTQYF. CDR3 nucleotide sequence: TGTGCCAGTAGTATAGTAGCGGGGGGAACAGATACGCAGTATTTT.

The table lists this clonotype with a few counts. The J gene is TRBJ1-2, the V gene TRBV5-6, with TRBD1 as a possible D gene (5 bases). The CDR3 sequence is 12 residues long. Germline CDR1 is SGHDT and CDR2 is YYEEEE. The V gene lost 7 bases and the J gene lost 1 base, with 8 bases spanning the gap. The chain's CDR3 is CASRQFNYGYTF. The CDR3, as DNA: TGTGCCAGCCGACAGTTTAACTATGGCTACACCTTC.

The table lists this clonotype with a few counts. The rearrangement links TRBV20-1 to TRBJ2-3; TRBD2 aligns across 10 bases. Unmatched junction bases numbered 9, after V lost 6 bases and J lost 3 bases. CDR1 and CDR2 from the germline V gene are DFQATT and SNEGSKA (reference sequence). This CDR3 contains 15 residues. As DNA, the CDR3 is TGCAGTGCCCCAGGTGGAGCGGGGGGGACAGATACGCAGTATTTT. Encoded protein: CSAPGGAGGTDTQYF.

This clonotype was picked up a small number of times. An end of the junction does not agree with germline; a read error may underlie this. The J gene is TRBJ2-5, the V gene TRBV29-1; possible D gene TRBD2, 6 bases. Germline V gives CDR1 SQVTM, CDR2 ANQGSEA. The CDR3 extends over 14 amino acids. The CDR3 DNA reads TGCAGCGTTGTTGAAGCGGGCCGCCAAGGGACCCAGTACTTC. Amino acids: CSVVEAGRQGTQYF.

The chain couples TRBV19 to TRBJ1-1; unclear D gene. In germline, CDR1 is LNHDA, CDR2 SQIVND (reference sequence). The CDR3 consists of 15 residues. The V gene lost 6 bases and the J gene lost 2 bases, with 16 bases spanning the gap. CDR3 nucleotides: TGTGCCAGTAGCAGCCCCGACCGGGGAAACACTGAAGCTTTCTTT. Translated, it gives CASSSPDRGNTEAFF. Full variable domain (outside the CDR3, taken from reference TRBV19 and TRBJ1-1): DGGITQSPKYLFRKEGQNVTLSCEQNLNHDAMYWYRQDPGQGLRLIYYSQIVNDFQKGDIAEGYSVSREKKESFPLTVTSAQKNPTAFYLCASSSPDRGNTEAFFGQGTRLTVV.